The 14 T cell receptor beta chains reported below all come from one sample, sequenced in a study of regulatory T cells in long-lasting Graves disease. TCR beta libraries were built with iRepertoire HTBI primers and Arm-PCR of CDR3 regions. TCRdb independently ran MiXCR on the multiplex PCR reads; one entry per CDR3 protein. The data contain roughly 360,000 distinct CDR3 sequences, approximately 23% of them singletons. Documented time point: persistent/refractory GD, antithyroid drugs over 5 years with positive TRAb. Following extraction of RNA from PBMCs, that RNA was used to make the TCR library. This material consisted of peripheral blood mononuclear cells (PBMCs), taken when the disease was refractory, from a patient treated with antithyroid drugs. The receptors were sampled from a woman aged 40 to 50 with Graves disease.

This clonotype was picked up a small number of times. V is TRBV5-1 and J is TRBJ1-1, with D maybe TRBD1 (5 bases). The V end was cut by 1 base, the J end by 1 base, with 11 bases between. Germline assignment: CDR1 SGHRS and CDR2 YFSETQ. The CDR3 consists of 15 residues. The CDR3 sequence: CASSLWGGRNTEAFF. CDR3 DNA: TGCGCCAGCAGCTTGTGGGGGGGGAGGAACACTGAAGCTTTCTTT. Full variable domain (remainder filled in from reference TRBV5-1 and TRBJ1-1): KAGVTQTPRYLIKTRGQQVTLSCSPISGHRSVSWYQQTPGQGLQFLFEYFSETQRNKGNFPGRFSGRQFSNSRSEMNVSTLELGDSALYLCASSLWGGRNTEAFFGQGTRLTVV.

This clonotype was detected a few times. As DNA, the CDR3 is TGTGCCAGTAGTGCGAGCGGGAGTTACCACGAGCAGTACTTC. Protein: CASSASGSYHEQYF. This chain joins TRBV19 and TRBJ2-7; TRBD2 agrees at 8 bases. The V gene's germline CDR1 is LNHDA and CDR2 SQIVND (reference sequence). V lost 5 bases to trimming and J lost 5 bases; unmatched junction nucleotides: 8. This CDR3 spans 14 amino acids.

This clonotype was found a few times. This rearrangement joins TRBV7-9 to TRBJ1-3; no firm D call. The germline V gene has CDR1 SEHNR and CDR2 FQNEAQ (reference sequence). The CDR3 sequence is 11 residues long. Trimming pared 4 bases from V and 8 bases from J, leaving 6 bases between. The CDR3 region is CASSSGDTIYF. The DNA of the CDR3 is TGTGCCAGCAGCTCCGGGGACACCATATATTTT.

This clonotype occurred a few times. The chain combines TRBV6-1 with TRBJ2-2; either TRBD1 or TRBD2 may supply D (6 bases each). The CDR3 is 13 amino acids. In germline, CDR1 is MNHNS, CDR2 SASEGT. V lost 6 bases and J lost 5, with 10 bases in between. The CDR3 is CASRDSGTGELFF. The CDR3 bases are TGTGCCAGCAGGGACAGCGGGACCGGGGAGCTGTTTTTT.

This rearrangement joins TRBV19 to TRBJ2-5, with D possibly matching TRBD1 (6 bases). The germline gives CDR1 LNHDA, CDR2 SQIVND (reference sequence). CDR3 length: 13 amino acids. V was pared by 10 bases and J by 5 bases, with 17 bases between. CDR3 coding DNA: TGTGCCACCATGGACAGACTCGGGGAGACCCAGTACTTC. Protein: CATMDRLGETQYF.

The sample holds many counts of this clonotype. The chain couples TRBV15 to TRBJ1-5, with D hard to call. Germline-derived CDR1 and CDR2 are LNHNV and YYDKDF (reference sequence). V shed 1 base and J shed 6 bases, with 7 bases lying between them. This CDR3 comprises 13 residues. CDR3 DNA sequence: TGTGCCACCAGCAGAGTCTACGGTCAGCCCCAGCATTTT. Translating it yields CATSRVYGQPQHF.

The chain's CDR3 is CASTSDRANEQFF. CDR3 coding DNA: TGTGCCAGCACCTCCGACAGGGCCAATGAGCAGTTCTTC. The chain couples TRBV28 to TRBJ2-1; 7 nucleotides line up with TRBD1. V lost 7 bases to trimming and J lost 6 bases; unmatched junction nucleotides: 6. CDR1 is MDHEN and CDR2 is SYDVKM in the germline V gene. The CDR3 covers 13 residues.

This chain connects TRBV24-1 to TRBJ2-1, with TRBD1 matching over 8 bases. CDR1 is KGHDR and CDR2 is SFDVKD in the germline V gene. V gave up 7 bases and J gave up 5 bases; unmatched junction bases: 0. This CDR3 is built from 12 residues. The CDR3 loop reads CATRDRDNEQFF. For the CDR3, the DNA is TGTGCCACCAGGGACAGGGACAATGAGCAGTTCTTC.

This chain links TRBV6-2 or TRBV6-3 with TRBJ2-7, with TRBD2 matching over 16 bases. The V segment lost 2 bases and the J segment 0 bases; nucleotides outside the gene matches: 13. The CDR3 runs to 21 residues. CDR1 MNHEY and CDR2 SVGEGT come from the germline V gene. The DNA for the CDR3 is TGTGCCAGCAGTTACCTCCCCCCGGGACTAGCGGGAGGGCCCGTCTCCTACGAGCAGTACTTC. This sequence encodes CASSYLPPGLAGGPVSYEQYF.

This clonotype was counted ten times or more. The chain joins TRBV15 to TRBJ1-2; no clear D gene. V was clipped by 0 bases and J by 6 bases, with 14 bases between them. The germline gives CDR1 LNHNV, CDR2 YYDKDF (reference sequence). CDR3 length equals 15 residues. CDR3: CATSRDGTRGNGYTF. CDR3 sequence (DNA): TGTGCCACCAGCAGAGATGGTACACGAGGGAATGGCTACACCTTC.

This clonotype was detected a few times. This chain uses TRBV7-8 with TRBJ2-2, with D perhaps matching TRBD1 (5 bases). CDR1 and CDR2 from the germline V gene are SGHVS and FQNEAQ. CDR3 size: 18 residues. The ends were cut back, 4 bases at V and 7 bases at J, with 25 bases in the middle. CDR3 in amino acids: CASSSPWLGQRFVGELFF. The CDR3 nucleotides are TGTGCCAGCAGCTCCCCTTGGTTGGGGCAACGATTCGTCGGGGAGCTGTTTTTT.

This clonotype was found many times. The rearrangement uses TRBV12-3 or TRBV12-4 and TRBJ2-7; the match to TRBD2 covers 14 bases. J was trimmed by 2 bases and V by 3 bases; bases with no gene match: 18. This CDR3 has 21 amino acids. CDR3 bases: TGTGCCAGCAGTTTGCGTTTGGGGTCCGGGACTAGCGGGAGTAAGACCTACGAGCAGTACTTC. It yields the protein CASSLRLGSGTSGSKTYEQYF.

This clonotype was detected only a few times. This chain connects TRBV19 to TRBJ2-6, with 7 bases that match TRBD1. Germline V gene lookup returns CDR1 LNHDA and CDR2 SQIVND (reference sequence). J was trimmed by 1 base and V by 7 bases; bases with no gene match: 4. This CDR3 comprises 15 residues. As DNA, the CDR3 is TGTGCCAGTAAGACAGGGTTATCTGGGGCCAACGTCCTGACTTTC. Translated, it gives CASKTGLSGANVLTF.

This sequence joins TRBV9 and TRBJ2-6, with D possibly TRBD1 on 5 matching bases. The CDR3 sequence is 15 residues long. Germline V lookup: CDR1 SGDLS, CDR2 YYNGEE. Trimming took off 7 bases at V and 0 bases at J, with 11 bases between the two ends. Here the CDR3 DNA reads TGTGCCAGCCTTGGGGCACTCTCTGGGGCCAACGTCCTGACTTTC. Translation gives CASLGALSGANVLTF. The whole variable domain, filled in from reference TRBV9 and TRBJ2-6, reads DSGVTQTPKHLITATGQRVTLRCSPRSGDLSVYWYQQSLDQGLQFLIQYYNGEERAKGNILERFSAQQFPDLHSELNLSSLELGDSALYFCASLGALSGANVLTFGAGSRLTVL.